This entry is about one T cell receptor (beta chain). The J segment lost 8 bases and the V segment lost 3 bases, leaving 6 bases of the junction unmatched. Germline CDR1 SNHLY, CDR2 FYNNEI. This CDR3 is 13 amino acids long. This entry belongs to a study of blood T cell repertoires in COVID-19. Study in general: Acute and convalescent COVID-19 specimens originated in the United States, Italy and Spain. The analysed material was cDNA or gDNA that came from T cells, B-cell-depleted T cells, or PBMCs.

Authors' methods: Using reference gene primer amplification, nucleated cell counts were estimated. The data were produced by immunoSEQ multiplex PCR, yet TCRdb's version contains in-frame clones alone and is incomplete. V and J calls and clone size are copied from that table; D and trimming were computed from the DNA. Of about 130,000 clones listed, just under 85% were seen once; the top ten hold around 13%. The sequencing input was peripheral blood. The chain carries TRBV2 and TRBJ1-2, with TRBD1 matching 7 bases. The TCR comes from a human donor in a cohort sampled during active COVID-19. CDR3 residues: CASSESQGFGYTF. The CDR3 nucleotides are TGTGCCAGCAGTGAGTCACAGGGGTTCGGCTACACCTTC.